This entry describes one T cell receptor (beta chain). Its target is not known. This CDR3 spans 13 amino acids. V was shortened by 3 bases and J by 4 bases, with 7 bases between the two germline ends. Germline values: CDR1 PRHDT, CDR2 FYEKMQ (reference sequence). The data were taken from a study of OX40 agonist ivuxolimab in advanced cancers. Study overall: The patients got ivuxolimab, which is an agonistic anti-OX40 (CD134) antibody. From roughly 23 to 85 years was the age range, with a mean of approximately 63 years, and about 78% were male. Study-level findings and limits: CD8+ T cells (on average) carried more expanded clones than CD4+ T cells.

Method: immunoSEQ multiplex PCR; TCRdb's copy keeps in-frame clones and lacks some. Of tens of thousands of clones listed, approximately 90% were seen once; the top ten hold approximately 11%. Autoimmune disease history or systemic immunosuppression led to patients being barred. This chain connects TRBV13 to TRBJ2-1; no definite D call. Source: CD4+ or CD8+ T cells sorted from blood, taken in a trial of the OX40 agonist ivuxolimab. The source of this sequence is an adult with an advanced solid tumor such as melanoma, head and neck, liver or kidney cancer. CDR3 nucleotide sequence: TGTGCCAGCAGCTTTGGCAGTTACAATGAGCAGTTCTTC. This gives the protein CASSFGSYNEQFF.